These 9 T cell receptor beta chains were all obtained from the same sample, sequenced in a study of Tregs in tolerant kidney transplant recipients. Generated by immunoSEQ multiplex PCR, the TCRdb table keeps only in-frame clones and is missing some. This repertoire shows fewer than 150,000 clones, around 91% found once; its top ten account for roughly 0.61%. The sample was CD4+ T cells from blood. The receptor set was obtained from a human donor in good health.

The chain couples TRBV10-1 to TRBJ2-7; D gene unclear. V was clipped by 2 bases and J by 3 bases, with 5 bases between them. The germline V gene encodes CDR1 WNHNN and CDR2 SYGVQD (reference sequence). The CDR3 length is 12 residues. This chain's CDR3 is CASSETLYEQYF. The DNA of the CDR3 is TGCGCCAGCAGTGAGACCCTCTACGAGCAGTACTTC.

V usage is TRBV29-1 and J usage is TRBJ1-1, with D unclear. CDR1 and CDR2 (germline): SQVTM, ANQGSEA. CDR3 length: 10 amino acids. Between the trimmed V and J ends, which lost 7 bases and 7 bases, there was a span of 10 bases. The CDR3 nucleotides read TGCAGCGCTGGCGGCGGTGAAGCTTTCTTT. Translation gives CSAGGGEAFF.

The chain joins TRBV10-3 to TRBJ2-1; TRBD2 matches at 10 bases. Per germline, CDR1 ENHRY and CDR2 SYGVKD. V dropped 6 bases and J dropped 7; count of bases not matched to a gene: 6. The CDR3 runs 14 residues. CDR3 amino acids: CAIRFGTSVNEQFF. In DNA form, the CDR3 reads TGTGCCATCAGATTCGGGACTAGCGTAAATGAGCAGTTCTTC.

This chain joins TRBV19 and TRBJ1-1; TRBD1 matches at 7 bases. The CDR3 extends over 13 amino acids. CDR1 LNHDA and CDR2 SQIVND come from the germline V gene (reference sequence). Trimming cost V 8 bases and J 1 base; bases outside gene matches: 4. The CDR3 spells CASGRQGNTEAFF. The DNA for the CDR3 is TGTGCCAGTGGGAGACAGGGGAACACTGAAGCTTTCTTT. Looking up the rest from reference TRBV19 and TRBJ1-1 gives the full variable domain: DGGITQSPKYLFRKEGQNVTLSCEQNLNHDAMYWYRQDPGQGLRLIYYSQIVNDFQKGDIAEGYSVSREKKESFPLTVTSAQKNPTAFYLCASGRQGNTEAFFGQGTRLTVV.

The CDR3 DNA follows: TGTGCCTGGAGTGTGTCAGGGACAGGGGGGAGGAGCGGTGAAAAACTGTTTTTT. Its protein product is CAWSVSGTGGRSGEKLFF. The chain combines TRBV30 with TRBJ1-4, with TRBD1 identical over 11 bases. From germline, CDR1 is GTSNPN and CDR2 SVGIG (reference sequence). The CDR3 consists of 18 residues. After removal of 0 bases from V and 7 bases from J, the junction contained 13 bases not matched to a gene.

The genes are TRBV7-2 and TRBJ2-1; 13 positions match TRBD2. V lost 4 bases, J lost 7 bases, and 1 base stayed unmatched. Germline CDR1 is SGHTA and CDR2 is FQGNSA. This CDR3 has 14 residues. The CDR3 here is CASSSTSGRNEQFF. The DNA of the CDR3 is TGTGCCAGCAGCTCGACTAGCGGGAGGAATGAGCAGTTCTTC.

This clone was seen once. V gene TRBV7-9 combines with J gene TRBJ1-2; a possible D gene is TRBD1 (5 bases). The CDR3 has 19 amino acids. The ends were cut back, 5 bases at V and 2 bases at J, with 27 bases in the middle. Germline CDR1 is SEHNR and CDR2 is FQNEAQ (reference sequence). In DNA, the CDR3 is TGTGCCAGCAGCCGTGGTCCTTCCCGGGACCGCCCGACGAACTATGGCTACACCTTC. It translates to CASSRGPSRDRPTNYGYTF.

This clone was seen only once. This chain uses TRBV19 with TRBJ2-3; the D is unclear. From germline, CDR1 is LNHDA and CDR2 SQIVND (reference sequence). V dropped 8 bases and J dropped 2 bases, with 14 bases sitting between them. CDR3 length: 14 residues. In nucleotides, the CDR3 is TGTGCCAGTTCTGGGGTAACCACCACAGATACGCAGTATTTT. Protein product: CASSGVTTTDTQYF.

The gene calls are TRBV7-9 and TRBJ2-1; 11 nucleotides line up with TRBD2. Germline CDR1 reads SEHNR; CDR2 reads FQNEAQ (reference sequence). The CDR3 is 17 residues long. V was pared by 5 bases and J by 0 bases, with 6 bases of the junction left unmatched. As DNA, the CDR3 is TGTGCCAGCAGCGCGACTAGCGGGGCCGGCTCCTACAATGAGCAGTTCTTC. This codes for CASSATSGAGSYNEQFF.